These 24 T cell receptor beta chains were all obtained from the same sample, sequenced in a study of blood T cell repertoires in COVID-19. Assay used: immunoSEQ multiplex PCR; TCRdb lists only in-frame clones, some missing. The table has approximately 400,000 clones, 80% to 90% seen once; the top ten hold 1.3%. The sequenced sample consisted of PBMCs or T cells enriched from blood (not recorded which). The receptors were sampled from a man younger than 40 who had recovered from COVID-19.

This chain links TRBV4-1 with TRBJ1-1; D possibly corresponds to TRBD1 (6 bases). V lost 2 bases and J 10 bases, leaving 14 bases between the germline ends. The CDR3 consists of 13 residues. Germline V gene sequence: CDR1 MGHRA, CDR2 YSYEKL. CDR3 DNA sequence: TGCGCCAGCAGCCAACGCAGGGGTTCGGGAGCTTTCTTT. Protein sequence: CASSQRRGSGAFF.

The chain is built from TRBV29-1 and TRBJ1-2; D is unclear. CDR3 length: 15 amino acids. Trimming pared 4 bases from V and 1 base from J, leaving 16 bases between. CDR1 and CDR2 (germline): SQVTM, ANQGSEA. The CDR3 region has the DNA TGCAGCGTTGGATCCGGCTTACAGAATAACTATGGCTACACCTTC. Translation: CSVGSGLQNNYGYTF.

The chain recombines TRBV12-3 or TRBV12-4 with TRBJ2-5; D unresolved. The CDR3 consists of 12 residues. The V gene lost 4 bases and the J gene lost 5 bases, with 8 bases spanning the gap. The CDR3 sequence is CASSSLRETQYF. CDR3 DNA: TGTGCCAGCAGTTCACTGAGGGAGACCCAGTACTTC.

CDR3 loop: CASSPGGQNYGYTF. As DNA, the CDR3 is TGTGCCAGCAGCCCGGGGGGTCAAAACTATGGCTACACCTTC. V is TRBV5-6 and J is TRBJ1-2, with a weak D call TRBD1 (5 bases). Between the trimmed V and J ends, which lost 4 bases and 2 bases, there was a span of 12 bases. Germline lookup yields CDR1 SGHDT and CDR2 YYEEEE. CDR3 size: 14 residues. The full variable domain, completed using reference TRBV5-6 and TRBJ1-2, is DAGVTQSPTHLIKTRGQQVTLRCSPKSGHDTVSWYQQALGQGPQFIFQYYEEEERQRGNFPDRFSGHQFPNYSSELNVNALLLGDSALYLCASSPGGQNYGYTFGSGTRLTVV.

The chain is built from TRBV15 and TRBJ1-1; a weak D match, TRBD1 (5 bases). The CDR3 length is 16 residues. The V gene's germline CDR1 is LNHNV and CDR2 YYDKDF (reference sequence). V was cut by 1 base and J by 4 bases, with 16 bases left in between. The DNA of the CDR3 is TGTGCCACCAGCAGAGGTTTAGGTGACGGGGGCACTGAAGCTTTCTTT. Translating it yields CATSRGLGDGGTEAFF.

The V and J genes are TRBV27 and TRBJ2-4; D not resolved. The CDR3 consists of 14 residues. Trimming took off 6 bases at V and 0 bases at J, with 9 bases between the two ends. Germline V gives CDR1 MNHEY, CDR2 SMNVEV (reference sequence). The CDR3 loop is CASRNNLAKNIQYF. In nucleotides, the CDR3 is TGTGCCAGCAGGAACAATCTAGCCAAAAACATTCAGTACTTC.

The CDR3 region is CATSRGAQNTEAFF. Written as DNA, the CDR3 is TGTGCCACCAGCAGGGGCGCCCAGAACACTGAAGCTTTCTTT. V is TRBV15 and J is TRBJ1-1, with D unclear. With 3 bases removed from V and 1 base from J, the gap between germline ends came to 9 bases. This CDR3 region has 14 residues. Germline V CDR1 and CDR2: LNHNV, YYDKDF (reference sequence). Full variable domain (remainder filled in from reference TRBV15 and TRBJ1-1): DAMVIQNPRYQVTQFGKPVTLSCSQTLNHNVMYWYQQKSSQAPKLLFHYYDKDFNNEADTPDNFQSRRPNTSFCFLDIRSPGLGDTAMYLCATSRGAQNTEAFFGQGTRLTVV.

This clone was seen once. The genes are TRBV19 and TRBJ1-4; D possibly corresponds to TRBD1 (5 bases). Germline V gene data show CDR1 as LNHDA and CDR2 as SQIVND (reference sequence). There are 18 residues in the CDR3. V was pared by 3 bases and J by 2 bases, with 19 bases between. The CDR3 DNA reads as TGTGCCAGTAGTATCGGTAGGGGCAGGTTCTTGACTAATGAAAAACTGTTTTTT. This sequence encodes CASSIGRGRFLTNEKLFF.

CDR3 bases: TGTGCCAGCAGCCTTTGGGCGGGGGGGTTAAACACCGGGGAGCTGTTTTTT. It encodes CASSLWAGGLNTGELFF. The rearrangement links TRBV7-2 to TRBJ2-2; TRBD2 matches at 9 bases. V trimming: 5 bases; J trimming: 2 bases; junction bases outside the gene matches: 9. Germline-derived CDR1 and CDR2 are SGHTA and FQGNSA. This CDR3 has 17 amino acids.

The CDR3 coding sequence is TGTGCCAGCACCGGAGGCGATAGGTGGGAAAAACTGTTTTTT. Its translation is CASTGGDRWEKLFF. This sequence joins TRBV28 and TRBJ1-4; D gene unclear. Germline loops: CDR1 MDHEN, CDR2 SYDVKM. CDR3 length equals 14 residues. Trimming took off 7 bases at V and 8 bases at J, with 17 bases between the two ends.

This chain joins TRBV4-3 and TRBJ2-1; no reliable D call. CDR1 and CDR2 from the germline V gene are LGHNA and YSLEER. V lost 0 bases, J lost 4 bases, and 7 bases lay in between. The CDR3 covers 14 residues. CDR3 DNA: TGCGCCAGCAGCCAAGATACAGCTTACAATGAGCAGTTCTTC. Translated, it gives CASSQDTAYNEQFF.

The V call is TRBV27, the J call TRBJ2-6; TRBD1 is a possible D gene (6 bases). With 5 bases removed from V and 3 bases from J, the gap between germline ends came to 8 bases. The germline gives CDR1 MNHEY, CDR2 SMNVEV (reference sequence). CDR3 size: 14 residues. The CDR3 reads CASSTGYGANVLTF. The CDR3 coding sequence is TGTGCCAGCAGTACAGGGTATGGGGCCAACGTCCTGACTTTC.

Points on this clone: Within the sample, other DNA sequences also encode this same CDR3. The rearrangement uses TRBV19 and TRBJ1-5, with D possibly matching TRBD1 (6 bases). CDR3 length equals 13 residues. Germline CDR1 LNHDA, CDR2 SQIVND (reference sequence). The V gene lost 6 bases and the J gene lost 3 bases, with 9 bases spanning the gap. The CDR3 DNA follows: TGTGCCAGTAGCTGGACAGACAATCAGCCCCAGCATTTT. It translates to CASSWTDNQPQHF.

This chain connects TRBV6-5 to TRBJ1-4; TRBD1 matches 8 bases. The length of the CDR3 is 13 residues. J gave up 8 bases and V 8 bases, and 7 bases lay outside the gene matches. Germline CDR1 is MNHEY and CDR2 is SVGAGI. The CDR3 spells CASSKRTGEKLFF. The CDR3 DNA sequence: TGTGCCAGCTCTAAGCGGACAGGGGAAAAACTGTTTTTT.

The sample holds one count of this clone. The rearrangement joins TRBV18 to TRBJ1-5; D remains ambiguous. CDR3 length: 13 residues. From germline, CDR1 is KGHSH and CDR2 LQKENI. Trimming pared 3 bases from V and 6 bases from J, leaving 9 bases between. Written as DNA, the CDR3 is TGTGCCAGCTCACCCGAGGATGGTCAGCCCCAGCATTTT. It is translated as CASSPEDGQPQHF.

J is TRBJ1-2 and V is TRBV6-2 or TRBV6-3; TRBD1 agrees at 9 bases. The V gene end was trimmed by 6 bases and the J gene end by 7 bases; junction bases not matched to a gene: 6. The CDR3 spans 13 residues. Germline-derived CDR1 and CDR2 are MNHEY and SVGEGT. In nucleotides, the CDR3 is TGTGCCAGCAGCTATACGGGACAGGGTGGCTACACCTTC. As protein: CASSYTGQGGYTF.

V is TRBV27 and J is TRBJ2-7, with 7 bases matching TRBD1. CDR1 is MNHEY and CDR2 is SMNVEV in the germline V gene (reference sequence). V was pared by 5 bases and J by 0 bases, with 7 bases of the junction left unmatched. The CDR3 has 15 residues. The CDR3 loop is CASSDRQGSSYEQYF. CDR3 coding DNA: TGTGCCAGCAGTGACCGACAGGGCAGCTCCTACGAGCAGTACTTC.

The chain couples TRBV27 to TRBJ1-6; 8 bases are a match to TRBD1. This CDR3 spans 14 amino acids. Trimming took 6 bases from V and 9 from J; bases not matched to a gene: 7. CDR1 is MNHEY and CDR2 is SMNVEV in the germline V gene (reference sequence). CDR3 region: CASRFGQGGSPLHF. The DNA of the CDR3 is TGTGCCAGCAGATTCGGACAGGGAGGTTCACCCCTCCACTTT.

V and J are TRBV12-3 or TRBV12-4 and TRBJ2-5; TRBD2 matches 8 bases. Trimming at V came to 4 bases and at J to 5 bases, leaving 3 bases not matched to a gene. This CDR3 region has 13 residues. Written as DNA, the CDR3 is TGTGCCAGCAGTTCGGGGGGGGCCGAGACCCAGTACTTC. It specifies CASSSGGAETQYF.

The V gene is TRBV15, the J gene TRBJ2-7; TRBD2 is a possible D gene (5 bases). CDR3 length equals 13 residues. The V and J ends lost 0 bases and 6 bases respectively, with 9 bases between them. Germline values: CDR1 LNHNV, CDR2 YYDKDF (reference sequence). CDR3 coding DNA: TGTGCCACCAGCAGAGATGAGGGCTCCGAGCAGTACTTC. Translation: CATSRDEGSEQYF.

The chain recombines TRBV18 with TRBJ2-7, with 10 bases aligning to TRBD1. V trimming: 2 bases; J trimming: 6 bases; junction bases outside the gene matches: 4. Germline values: CDR1 KGHSH, CDR2 LQKENI. This CDR3 contains 14 residues. The CDR3 sequence is CASSPGTGESEQYF. CDR3 DNA: TGTGCCAGCTCACCAGGGACAGGGGAGAGCGAGCAGTACTTC.

J is TRBJ2-7 and V is TRBV5-1; 7 bases are shared with TRBD1. CDR1 and CDR2 (germline): SGHRS, YFSETQ. V shed 0 bases, J shed 3 bases, and the junction held 3 bases outside the gene matches. This CDR3 spans 14 amino acids. The CDR3 sequence is CASSLAGTVYEQYF. The CDR3 bases are TGCGCCAGCAGCTTGGCCGGGACAGTCTACGAGCAGTACTTC.

This chain joins TRBV19 and TRBJ1-4, with D perhaps TRBD1 (6 bases). This CDR3 contains 15 residues. V lost 5 bases to trimming and J lost 3 bases, with 13 bases between them. Germline V gene data show CDR1 as LNHDA and CDR2 as SQIVND (reference sequence). CDR3 protein: CASSPRGGPNEKLFF. In DNA form, the CDR3 reads TGTGCCAGTAGTCCCCGTGGGGGCCCTAATGAAAAACTGTTTTTT.

The gene calls are TRBV15 and TRBJ1-1, with 9 bases fitting TRBD1. Trimming at V came to 3 bases and at J to 6 bases, leaving 5 bases not matched to a gene. This CDR3 is 14 amino acids long. The germline V gene has CDR1 LNHNV and CDR2 YYDKDF (reference sequence). The CDR3 region is CATSSHRQGAEAFF. The CDR3 DNA reads TGTGCCACCAGCAGCCATCGACAGGGGGCTGAAGCTTTCTTT.